The 10 T cell receptor beta chains listed next were all sequenced from one sample in a study of OX40 agonist ivuxolimab in advanced cancers. The protocol used for the library was the immunoSEQ multiplex PCR assay. TCRdb stores this immuneACCESS table with in-frame sequences only. Part of the clones is absent; in the studies checked, under half of the shortfall reflects unresolved V genes, and no reason is known for the rest. The sample has just over 95,000 clones on record, 70% to 85% of them singletons. The ten largest clones represent 3.5% to 4% of the sample. Sequences were derived from CD4+ or CD8+ T cells sorted from blood, sampled in a trial of the OX40 agonist ivuxolimab. These receptors all come from an adult with an advanced solid tumor such as melanoma, head and neck, liver or kidney cancer.

The chain uses TRBV11-2 and TRBJ2-4; D perhaps matches TRBD1 (6 bases). Trimming removed 1 base at V and 4 bases at J, with 17 bases between. This CDR3 comprises 17 residues. From germline, CDR1 is SGHAT and CDR2 FQNNGV. The CDR3 coding sequence is TGTGCCAGCAGCTTAGGTGGGGCACGGACAGTTAAAAACATTCAGTACTTC. It is translated as CASSLGGARTVKNIQYF. The full variable domain, in which reference TRBV11-2 and TRBJ2-4 provide the parts outside the CDR3, is EAGVAQSPRYKIIEKRQSVAFWCNPISGHATLYWYQQILGQGPKLLIQFQNNGVVDDSQLPKDRFSAERLKGVDSTLKIQPAKLEDSAVYLCASSLGGARTVKNIQYFGAGTRLSVL.

The V and J genes are TRBV4-2 and TRBJ2-2; no firm D call. V was trimmed by 1 base and J by 1 base, leaving 4 bases between them. The CDR3 loop spans 14 amino acids. Germline values: CDR1 LGHNA, CDR2 YNFKEQ. CDR3 in DNA: TGTGCCAGCAGCCAAGGGAGGAACACCGGGGAGCTGTTTTTT. It yields the protein CASSQGRNTGELFF.

In regard to this clone: This sample includes further DNA sequences coding for the same CDR3. This chain links TRBV15 with TRBJ2-7; TRBD1 agrees at 9 bases. V dropped 3 bases and J dropped 3; count of bases not matched to a gene: 0. CDR1 is LNHNV, CDR2 YYDKDF, per germline (reference sequence). The length of the CDR3 is 13 residues. CDR3 nucleotide sequence: TGTGCCACCAGCAGGGACAGGGGCTACGAGCAGTACTTC. Protein: CATSRDRGYEQYF. The full variable domain, with the rest looked up from reference TRBV15 and TRBJ2-7, is DAMVIQNPRYQVTQFGKPVTLSCSQTLNHNVMYWYQQKSSQAPKLLFHYYDKDFNNEADTPDNFQSRRPNTSFCFLDIRSPGLGDTAMYLCATSRDRGYEQYFGPGTRLTVT.

V and J are TRBV5-8 and TRBJ2-5; D is possibly TRBD2 (6 bases). In germline, CDR1 is SGHTS, CDR2 YDEGEE. The CDR3 contains 17 residues. The V end was cut by 1 base, the J end by 1 base, with 17 bases between. CDR3 sequence reads: CASSLSGGRNPQETQYF. The CDR3 nucleotides are TGTGCCAGCAGCTTGTCAGGAGGGCGCAACCCCCAAGAGACCCAGTACTTC.

V is TRBV5-4 and J is TRBJ2-3, with a tentative D call TRBD2 (6 bases). V was clipped by 3 bases and J by 3 bases, with 8 bases between them. CDR1 and CDR2 (germline): SGHNT, YYREEE (reference sequence). There are 13 residues in the CDR3. The CDR3 DNA sequence: TGTGCCAGCAGCTCGGACTATACAGATACGCAGTATTTT. Translation: CASSSDYTDTQYF.

This chain links TRBV11-2 with TRBJ2-5; 9 nucleotides line up with TRBD1. The CDR3 covers 16 residues. In germline, CDR1 is SGHAT, CDR2 FQNNGV. The V gene end was trimmed by 5 bases and the J gene end by 5 bases; junction bases not matched to a gene: 12. Written as DNA, the CDR3 is TGTGCCAGCAGCCCTGGGGGGACAGGGTTAGGGGAGACCCAGTACTTC. Encoded protein: CASSPGGTGLGETQYF.

CDR3 loop: CASSARGRGLAENTGELFF. For the CDR3, the DNA is TGTGCCAGCTCAGCACGGGGCAGGGGACTAGCGGAAAACACCGGGGAGCTGTTTTTT. The rearrangement links TRBV18 to TRBJ2-2, with 11 positions matching TRBD2. This CDR3 spans 19 amino acids. Germline-derived CDR1 and CDR2 are KGHSH and LQKENI. V lost 5 bases and J lost 2; bases outside the gene matches: 13. Combining the CDR3 with reference TRBV18 and TRBJ2-2 gives the whole variable domain NAGVMQNPRHLVRRRGQEARLRCSPMKGHSHVYWYRQLPEEGLKFMVYLQKENIIDESGMPKERFSAEFPKEGPSILRIQQVVRGDSAAYFCASSARGRGLAENTGELFFGEGSRLTVL.

As for this clone: At one of its ends the junction is not consistent with the germline gene, which may arise from a read error. The chain uses TRBV28 and TRBJ2-7; D gene unclear. The CDR3 has 12 amino acids. The germline V gene encodes CDR1 MDHEN and CDR2 SYDVKM. This CDR3 reads CASSPQNYGQYF. The CDR3 DNA reads TGTGCCAGCAGCCCGCAAAACTACGGGCAGTACTTC.

The CDR3: CAMSGERIEQYF. For the CDR3, the DNA is TGTGCCATGTCAGGGGAAAGGATTGAGCAGTACTTC. The chain couples TRBV10-3 to TRBJ2-7, with D maybe TRBD1 (6 bases). The CDR3 loop spans 12 amino acids. Germline V gives CDR1 ENHRY, CDR2 SYGVKD. Trimming pared 9 bases from V and 7 bases from J, leaving 16 bases between.

The chain recombines TRBV7-6 with TRBJ2-5; D unclear. The CDR3 runs 14 residues. Trimming removed 5 bases from V and 1 base from J, with 11 bases in between. The germline V gene encodes CDR1 SGHVS and CDR2 FNYEAQ. In nucleotides, the CDR3 is TGTGCCAGCAGCCCATTCATATTCCAAGAGACCCAGTACTTC. Protein product: CASSPFIFQETQYF.